The source of this T cell receptor (beta chain) is a study of patients and donors after allogeneic stem cell transplantation. This clonotype occurred many times. Per the germline V gene, CDR1 is MGHRA and CDR2 is YSYEKL. This CDR3 spans 15 amino acids. J lost 9 bases, V lost 1 base, and 9 bases had no gene match. MiXCR, applied by TCRdb to the RT-PCR reads, yields one record per CDR3 protein. The table lists approximately 410,000 distinct CDR3 sequences, around 16% of them singletons. Sequencing input: blood, either unsorted or a sorted T cell fraction (not recorded which). The TCR originated in a human donor who was either an allogeneic HSCT recipient or a stem cell or donor lymphocyte infusion donor (not recorded which). It is not recorded whose cells these are; they may come from a transplant donor. V is TRBV4-1 and J is TRBJ2-3; 8 nucleotides align to TRBD2. The CDR3 region is CASSQGFPKRETQYF. The CDR3 DNA sequence: TGCGCCAGCAGCCAAGGCTTCCCTAAGCGGGAGACGCAGTATTTT.